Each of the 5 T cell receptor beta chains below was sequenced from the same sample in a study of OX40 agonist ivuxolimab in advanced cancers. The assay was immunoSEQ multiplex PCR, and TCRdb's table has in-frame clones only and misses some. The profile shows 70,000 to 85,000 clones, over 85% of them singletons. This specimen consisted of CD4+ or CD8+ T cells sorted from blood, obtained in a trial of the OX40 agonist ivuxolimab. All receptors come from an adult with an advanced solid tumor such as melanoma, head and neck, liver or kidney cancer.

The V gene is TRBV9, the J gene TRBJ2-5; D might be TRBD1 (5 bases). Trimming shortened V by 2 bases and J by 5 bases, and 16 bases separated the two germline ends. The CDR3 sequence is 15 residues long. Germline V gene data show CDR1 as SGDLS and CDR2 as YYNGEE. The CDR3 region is CASSVDTFKTETQYF. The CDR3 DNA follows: TGTGCCAGCAGCGTGGACACGTTCAAAACGGAGACCCAGTACTTC.

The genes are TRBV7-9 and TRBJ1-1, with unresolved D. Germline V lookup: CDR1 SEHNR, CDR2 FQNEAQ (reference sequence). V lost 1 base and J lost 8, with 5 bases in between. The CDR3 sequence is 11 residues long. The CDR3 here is CASSLGLEAFF. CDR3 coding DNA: TGTGCCAGCAGCTTAGGGCTAGAAGCTTTCTTT.

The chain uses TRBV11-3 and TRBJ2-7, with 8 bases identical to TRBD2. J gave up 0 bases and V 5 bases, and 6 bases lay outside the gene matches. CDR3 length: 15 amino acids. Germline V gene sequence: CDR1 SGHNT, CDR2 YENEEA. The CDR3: CASSPIAGSSYEQYF. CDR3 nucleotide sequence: TGTGCCAGCAGCCCCATAGCGGGGAGCTCCTACGAGCAGTACTTC.

CDR3 coding DNA: TGTGCCAGCAGCGACGACGGGACTAGCGGGAGGGCCCCCGATGAGCAGTTCTTC. It yields the protein CASSDDGTSGRAPDEQFF. The gene calls are TRBV9 and TRBJ2-1; 16 positions agree with TRBD2. Germline CDR1 and CDR2: SGDLS and YYNGEE. The CDR3 has 18 residues. V lost 3 bases to trimming and J lost 8 bases; unmatched junction nucleotides: 11.

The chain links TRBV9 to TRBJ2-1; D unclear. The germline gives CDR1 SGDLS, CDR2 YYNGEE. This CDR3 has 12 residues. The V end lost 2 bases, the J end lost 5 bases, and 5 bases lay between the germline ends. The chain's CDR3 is CASSVLDNEQFF. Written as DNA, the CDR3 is TGTGCCAGCAGCGTCCTAGACAATGAGCAGTTCTTC.